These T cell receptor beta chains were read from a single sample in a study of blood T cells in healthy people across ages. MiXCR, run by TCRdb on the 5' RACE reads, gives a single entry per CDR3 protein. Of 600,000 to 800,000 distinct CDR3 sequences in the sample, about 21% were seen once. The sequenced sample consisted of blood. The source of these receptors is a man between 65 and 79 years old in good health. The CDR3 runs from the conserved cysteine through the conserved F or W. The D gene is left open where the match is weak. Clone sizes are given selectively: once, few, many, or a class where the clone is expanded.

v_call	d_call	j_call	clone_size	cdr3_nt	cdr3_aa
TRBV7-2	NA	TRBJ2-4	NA	TGTGCCAGCAGCTTAGGGCAGACAGACATTCAGTACTTC	CASSLGQTDIQYF
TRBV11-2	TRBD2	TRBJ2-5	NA	TGTGCCAGCAGCCCAAGTTTGGGTTCAACGGGAGGGCGAGGCTTGGGAGAGACCCAGTACTTC	CASSPSLGSTGGRGLGETQYF
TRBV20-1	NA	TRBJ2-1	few	TGCAGTGCGTCGACTGATATCAATGAGCAGTTCTTC	CSASTDINEQFF
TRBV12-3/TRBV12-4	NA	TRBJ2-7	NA	TGTGCCAGCAGTTCAATACAGCACTACGAGCAGTACTTC	CASSSIQHYEQYF
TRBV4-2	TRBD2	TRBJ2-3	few	TGTGCCAGCAGCCAAGAAGGGCCGACTAGCGGGAGTGATACGCAGTATTTT	CASSQEGPTSGSDTQYF
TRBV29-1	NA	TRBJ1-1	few	TGCAGCGTGGAAAAGAGTTTAAAATCTAACACTGAAGCTTTCTTT	CSVEKSLKSNTEAFF
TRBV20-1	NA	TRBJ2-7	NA	TGCAGTGCCCCCCGGTACTCCTCCTACGAGCAGTACTTC	CSAPRYSSYEQYF
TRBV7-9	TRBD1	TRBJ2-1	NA	TGTGCCAGCAGCTTCCGGGACAGGGTTTTTGAGCAGTTCTTC	CASSFRDRVFEQFF
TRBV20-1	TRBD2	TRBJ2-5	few	TGCAGTGCTAAACGGGAGGGTTCGAAGACCCAGTACTTC	CSAKREGSKTQYF
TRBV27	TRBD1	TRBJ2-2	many	TGTGCCAGCAGCGGGACAGCCAACACCGGGGAGCTGTTTTTT	CASSGTANTGELFF
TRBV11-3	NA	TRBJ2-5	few	TGTGCCAGCAGCGCCGGGGGAGCGTACCAAGAGACCCAGTACTTC	CASSAGGAYQETQYF
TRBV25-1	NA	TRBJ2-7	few	TGTGCCAGCAGTGTGAGATCCTACGAGCAGTACTTC	CASSVRSYEQYF
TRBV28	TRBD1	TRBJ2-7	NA	TGTGCCAGCAGAGCACCGGGACAGGGCTACGAGCAGTACTTC	CASRAPGQGYEQYF
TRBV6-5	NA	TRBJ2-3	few	TGTGCCAGCAGTTACGAACTCTCCAATACGCAGTATTTT	CASSYELSNTQYF
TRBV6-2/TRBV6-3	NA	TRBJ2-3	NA	TGTGCCAGCAGTCCCTGGAAGTTGACAGATACGCAGTATTTT	CASSPWKLTDTQYF
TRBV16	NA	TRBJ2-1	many	TGTGCCAGCAGCCAATCAAGGAATGAGCAGTTCTTC	CASSQSRNEQFF
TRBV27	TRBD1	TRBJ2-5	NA	TGTGCCAGCAGTATGACAGGGGCGGAGACCCATTACTTC	CASSMTGAETHYF
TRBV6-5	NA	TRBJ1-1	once	TGTGCCAGCAGTTACTCGATGAGCGCTTCCACGAACACTGAAGCTTTCTTT	CASSYSMSASTNTEAFF
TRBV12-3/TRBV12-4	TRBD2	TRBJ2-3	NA	TGTGCCAGCAGTTTACCGCGGGGGGTTCCCGCAGATACGCAGTATTTT	CASSLPRGVPADTQYF
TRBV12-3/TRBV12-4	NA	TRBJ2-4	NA	TGTGCCAGCAGTTTAGGGGCGGGGATTAAAAACATTCAGTACTTC	CASSLGAGIKNIQYF
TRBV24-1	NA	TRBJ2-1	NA	TGTGCCACCAGTGATTTAAGGAGCTCCTACAATGAGCAGTTCTTC	CATSDLRSSYNEQFF
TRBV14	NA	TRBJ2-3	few	TGTGCCAGCAGCAAAACCGGGACAAGCACAGATACGCAGTATTTT	CASSKTGTSTDTQYF
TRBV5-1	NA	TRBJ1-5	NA	TGCGCCAGCAGCTTCTCAGGGCGCCCCTTGAATCAGCCCCAGCATTTT	CASSFSGRPLNQPQHF
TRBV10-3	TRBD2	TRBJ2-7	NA	TGTGCCATCAGTACCGGGACTAGCGGGCCCTCCTACGAGCAGTACTTC	CAISTGTSGPSYEQYF
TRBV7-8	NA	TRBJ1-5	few	TGTGCCAGCAACAGGAGGGAAAGCAATCAGCCCCAGCATTTT	CASNRRESNQPQHF
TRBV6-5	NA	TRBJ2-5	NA	TGTGCCAGCAGTTACGGTTGGAGAGGAATAAGACAAGAGACCCAGTACTTC	CASSYGWRGIRQETQYF
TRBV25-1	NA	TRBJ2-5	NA	TGTGCCAGCAGTGAATCCGGACACCAAGAGACCCAGTACTTC	CASSESGHQETQYF
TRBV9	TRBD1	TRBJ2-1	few	TGTGCCAGCAGCGTAGCCGGGACAGTAATCAATGAGCAGTTCTTC	CASSVAGTVINEQFF
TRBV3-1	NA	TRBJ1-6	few	TGTGCCAGCAGCCAGGAAAATTCACCCCTCCACTTT	CASSQENSPLHF
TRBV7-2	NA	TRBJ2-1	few	TGTGCCAGCAGCAAACACGAAGACAATGAGCAGTTCTTC	CASSKHEDNEQFF
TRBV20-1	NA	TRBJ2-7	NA	TGCAGTGCTACAGGGAATGGCTACGAGCAGTACTTC	CSATGNGYEQYF
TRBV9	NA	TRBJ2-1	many	TGTGCCAGCAGCGTAGGGCTGAACAATGAGCAGTTCTTC	CASSVGLNNEQFF
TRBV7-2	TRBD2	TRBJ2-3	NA	TGTGCCAGCAGCTTAGCGAGCGGGAGTACGCAGTATTTT	CASSLASGSTQYF
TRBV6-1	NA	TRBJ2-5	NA	TGTGCCAGCAGTGAAATTATTGGTGGAGGAAAGACCCAGTACTTC	CASSEIIGGGKTQYF
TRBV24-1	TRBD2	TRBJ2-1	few	TGTGCCACCAGTGGGACTAGCGGGAGGGCCCCCCACAATGAGCAGTTCTTC	CATSGTSGRAPHNEQFF
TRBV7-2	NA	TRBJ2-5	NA	TGTGCCAGCAGCTCAGGGGAAGTGGCACAAGAGACCCAGTACTTC	CASSSGEVAQETQYF
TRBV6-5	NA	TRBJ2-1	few	TGTGCCAGCAGTTACTCCCTAGCGCACAATGAGCAGTTCTTC	CASSYSLAHNEQFF
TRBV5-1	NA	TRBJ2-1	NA	TGCGCCAGCAGCTTGGACGGGACCTCATCGGATGAGCAGTTCTTC	CASSLDGTSSDEQFF
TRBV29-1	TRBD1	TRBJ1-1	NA	TGCAGCGTTGGACAGGGCGGAACTGAAGCTTTCTTT	CSVGQGGTEAFF